These 11 T cell receptor beta chains came from one sample sequenced in a study of blood T cells in healthy people across ages (dated by TCRdb to the mid-2010s). Library preparation used 5' RACE. Reads for this sample came from an Illumina HiSeq 2500. A second PCR of roughly 7 to 11 cycles was performed with a sample-barcoded 5' primer and a J-beta primer mix. Through fastp at Q25 and MiXCR, TCRdb rebuilt clones from the public reads, retaining in-frame beta chains. Rows are unified per CDR3 protein, each entry keeping the most common DNA and genes. In all, the sample holds approximately 680,000 distinct CDR3 sequences, and roughly 32% of those were seen once. Approximately 15% of the sample is in the top ten clones. The sequenced sample was blood. These receptors all stem from a woman over 75 in good health. Donor details come from another sample of the same person, matched by shared clones.

This clonotype came up a few times. The chain joins TRBV20-1 to TRBJ2-3; a weak D match, TRBD2 (6 bases). Germline lookup yields CDR1 DFQATT and CDR2 SNEGSKA (reference sequence). V dropped 3 bases and J dropped 3 bases, with 13 bases sitting between them. The CDR3 totals 14 residues. The chain's CDR3 is CSASGAGITDTQYF. The CDR3 DNA is TGCAGTGCTAGCGGTGCGGGGATAACAGATACGCAGTATTTT.

The chain carries TRBV12-3 or TRBV12-4 and TRBJ1-1, with D hard to call. The CDR3 is made up of 11 amino acids. Trimming took 0 bases from V and 6 from J, leaving 2 bases between them. The CDR3 spells CASSLASEAFF. The DNA for the CDR3 is TGTGCCAGCAGTTTAGCCTCTGAAGCTTTCTTT.

This chain connects TRBV2 to TRBJ1-1; 10 bases match TRBD1. V gave up 6 bases and J gave up 5 bases; unmatched junction bases: 6. CDR1 is SNHLY and CDR2 is FYNNEI in the germline V gene. The CDR3 is 14 amino acids. The CDR3 region has the DNA TGTGCCAGCAGCTGGACAGGGGGACGGACTGAAGCTTTCTTT. Translation: CASSWTGGRTEAFF.

J is TRBJ2-7 and V is TRBV20-1; 11 bases are a match to TRBD2. Losses at the gene ends were 0 bases for V and 7 bases for J; bases not matched to a gene: 5. The CDR3 sequence is 14 residues long. CDR1 and CDR2 (germline): DFQATT, SNEGSKA (reference sequence). CDR3 nucleotides: TGCAGTGCTAGAGACCTACTAGCGGGAGAGGAGCAGTACTTC. The encoded protein is CSARDLLAGEEQYF.

This clonotype was seen at least ten times. V and J are TRBV12-3 or TRBV12-4 and TRBJ1-4; no firm D call. Trimming pared 6 bases from V and 2 bases from J, leaving 10 bases between. The CDR3 contains 14 residues. CDR3 nucleotides: TGTGCCAGCAGCACGGGAGGGACTAATGAAAAACTGTTTTTT. Amino acids: CASSTGGTNEKLFF.

This clonotype was recorded once. The gene calls are TRBV6-1 and TRBJ1-1; TRBD1 is a possible D gene (5 bases). With 0 bases removed from V and 6 bases from J, the gap between germline ends came to 11 bases. The length of the CDR3 is 14 residues. From germline, CDR1 is MNHNS and CDR2 SASEGT. CDR3 nucleotides: TGTGCCAGCAGTGAAGCCCTGCGGGGGGCTGAAGCTTTCTTT. This codes for CASSEALRGAEAFF.

This clonotype was recorded many times. Germline and junction disagree at one end, which may indicate a read error. CDR3 nucleotides: TGTGCCAGCAGTCTCGGACAGCTCTACGAGCAGTACTTC. Translating it yields CASSLGQLYEQYF. The chain combines TRBV5-1 with TRBJ2-7; possible D gene TRBD1, 6 bases. CDR1 is SGHRS, CDR2 YFSETQ, per germline. This CDR3 comprises 13 residues.

This clonotype turned up a few times. The chain combines TRBV12-3 or TRBV12-4 with TRBJ1-5; 8 bases are a match to TRBD1. This CDR3 has 15 residues. Germline trimming cut 5 bases from V and 4 bases from J; bases unmatched to any gene: 7. The DNA for the CDR3 is TGTGCCAGCAGTCCAGGGGGCGAAGGGAATCAGCCCCAGCATTTT. Encoded protein: CASSPGGEGNQPQHF.

The rearrangement links TRBV6-2 or TRBV6-3 to TRBJ2-7; 7 bases are shared with TRBD1. CDR1 and CDR2 from the germline V gene are MNHEY and SVGEGT. The CDR3 loop spans 16 amino acids. The V gene end was trimmed by 6 bases and the J gene end by 0 bases; junction bases not matched to a gene: 11. The CDR3: CASRRDRAPSSYEQYF. The CDR3 bases are TGTGCCAGCAGGCGTGACAGGGCCCCAAGCTCCTACGAGCAGTACTTC.

Concerning this clonotype: A much larger clone differs by one base, so this may be a read error. The J gene is TRBJ2-3, the V gene TRBV20-1, with 9 positions matching TRBD1. Germline values: CDR1 DFQATT, CDR2 SNEGSKA (reference sequence). CDR3 length: 14 amino acids. The V and J ends lost 6 bases and 4 bases, in that order; junction bases with no gene match: 8. The DNA for the CDR3 is TGCAGTGCCGACTGGGACAGGGTTGCAGATACGCAGTATTTT. Encoded protein: CSADWDRVADTQYF.

This clonotype was counted only a few times. J is TRBJ2-2 and V is TRBV7-9; D gene uncertain. CDR3 length: 14 amino acids. Trimming removed 4 bases at V and 0 bases at J, with 6 bases between. CDR1 SEHNR and CDR2 FQNEAQ come from the germline V gene (reference sequence). The CDR3 sequence: CASSSLANTGELFF. Here the CDR3 DNA reads TGTGCCAGCAGCTCCCTCGCGAACACCGGGGAGCTGTTTTTT.